This TCR beta chain derives from a study of cytotoxic CD8 clonotypes in ibrutinib-treated CLL. Study-wide results and limits: Clonality measured at baseline exceeded age-matched healthy donors, tracking circulating CD8+ T-cell counts.

As for this clone: Antigen: not known.

The planned depth of sequencing spanned 1 in 200,000 to 1 in 1 million T cells. Profiled with immunoSEQ multiplex PCR; TCRdb holds only in-frame clones, not every one. The data contain roughly 97,000 clones, 70% to 85% of them seen just once; the ten biggest clones take up approximately 30%. With 4 bases removed from V and 0 bases from J, the gap between germline ends came to 13 bases. CDR1 and CDR2 from the germline V gene are SQVTM and ANQGSEA. The CDR3 totals 14 residues. Sequences were derived from PBMCs, sampled after 12 months of ibrutinib treatment. V is TRBV29-1 and J is TRBJ2-7, with D possibly being TRBD2 (7 bases). The sequence was obtained from a human donor with chronic lymphocytic leukemia. For the CDR3, the DNA is TGCAGCGTTGCTGGGGGGGCCAGCTCCTACGAGCAGTACTTC. Translating it yields CSVAGGASSYEQYF.